This TCR beta chain was identified in a study of memory CD4+ T cells and cytomegalovirus serostatus. Single viable CD3+CD4+CD8-CD45RO+ cells were sorted as the memory CD4+ T cells. Serostatus was set by detecting CMV pp150, pp28, p38, p52 IgG. Produced via immunoSEQ multiplex PCR; TCRdb's table is partial and in-frame only. The table records approximately 47,000 clones, roughly three quarters of them present only once. General observations from the study: Repertoires predicted CMV serostatus with median bootstrapped AUC of approximately 0.95. About 40% of the roughly 160 known CMV-associated TCRbeta sequences appeared in CD4+ memory.

V gave up 8 bases and J gave up 4 bases, with 3 bases separating them. The CDR3 is 9 amino acids. Germline lookup yields CDR1 SEHNR and CDR2 FQNEAQ (reference sequence). Regarding this clone: Its specificity is unknown.

This TCR came from an adult in good health and CMV-seronegative. The V gene is TRBV7-9, the J gene TRBJ2-7; no reliable D call. The material sequenced was memory CD4+ T cells from blood. In DNA form, the CDR3 reads TGTGCCAGCGGGTACGAGCAGTACTTC. Encoded protein: CASGYEQYF. Drawing the rest from reference TRBV7-9 and TRBJ2-7, the complete variable domain is DTGVSQNPRHKITKRGQNVTFRCDPISEHNRLYWYRQTLGQGPEFLTYFQNEAQLEKSRLLSDRFSAERPKGSFSTLEIQRTEQGDSAMYLCASGYEQYFGPGTRLTVT.